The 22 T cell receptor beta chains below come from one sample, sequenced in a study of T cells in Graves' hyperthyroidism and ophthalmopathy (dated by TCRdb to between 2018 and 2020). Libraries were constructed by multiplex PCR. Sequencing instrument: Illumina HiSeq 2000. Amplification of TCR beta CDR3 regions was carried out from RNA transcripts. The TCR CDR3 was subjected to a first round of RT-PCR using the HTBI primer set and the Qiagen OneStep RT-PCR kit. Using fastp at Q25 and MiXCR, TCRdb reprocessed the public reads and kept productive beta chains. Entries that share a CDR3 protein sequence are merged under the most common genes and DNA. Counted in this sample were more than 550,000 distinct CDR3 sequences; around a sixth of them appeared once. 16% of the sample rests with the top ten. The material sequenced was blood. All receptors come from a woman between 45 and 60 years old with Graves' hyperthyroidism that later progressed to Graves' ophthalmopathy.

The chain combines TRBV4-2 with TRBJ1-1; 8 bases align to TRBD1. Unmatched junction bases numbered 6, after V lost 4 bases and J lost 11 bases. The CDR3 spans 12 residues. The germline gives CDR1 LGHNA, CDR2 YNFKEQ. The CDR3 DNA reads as TGTGCCAGCAGCCCTTGGACAGGGCGGGCTTTCTTT. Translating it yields CASSPWTGRAFF.

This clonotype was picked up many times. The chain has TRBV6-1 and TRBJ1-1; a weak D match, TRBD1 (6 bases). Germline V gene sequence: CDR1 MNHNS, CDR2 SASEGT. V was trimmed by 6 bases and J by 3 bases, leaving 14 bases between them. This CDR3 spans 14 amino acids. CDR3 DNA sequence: TGTGCCAGCAGGGGTACAGGGTATGACACTGAAGCTTTCTTT. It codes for CASRGTGYDTEAFF.

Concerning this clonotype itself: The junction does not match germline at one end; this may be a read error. The CDR3 reads CAGRSQVGGPIWEQYF. CDR3 coding DNA: TGTGCCGGCAGATCTCAAGTGGGCGGGCCCATCTGGGAGCAGTACTTC. The chain employs TRBV2 and TRBJ2-7; D might be TRBD2 (5 bases). This CDR3 spans 16 amino acids. Germline V gene sequence: CDR1 SNHLY, CDR2 FYNNEI.

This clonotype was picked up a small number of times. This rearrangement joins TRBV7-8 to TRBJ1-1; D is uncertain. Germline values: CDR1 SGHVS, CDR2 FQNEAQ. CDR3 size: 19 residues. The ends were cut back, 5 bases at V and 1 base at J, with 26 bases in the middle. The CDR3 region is CASSDGPILPPTKNTEAFF. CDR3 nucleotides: TGTGCCAGCAGCGACGGACCGATCCTCCCCCCCACCAAGAACACTGAAGCTTTCTTT.

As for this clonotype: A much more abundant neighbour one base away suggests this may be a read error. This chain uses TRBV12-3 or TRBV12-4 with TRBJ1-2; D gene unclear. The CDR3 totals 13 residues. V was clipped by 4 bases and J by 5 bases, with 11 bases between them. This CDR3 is CASSSAGRYGYTF. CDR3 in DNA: TGTGCCAGCAGTTCCGCAGGCCGGTATGGCTACACCTTC.

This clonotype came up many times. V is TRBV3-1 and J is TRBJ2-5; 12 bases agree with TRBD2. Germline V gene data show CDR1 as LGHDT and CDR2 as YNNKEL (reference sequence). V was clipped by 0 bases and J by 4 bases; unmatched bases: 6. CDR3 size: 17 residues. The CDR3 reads CASSQDRLAGDGETQYF. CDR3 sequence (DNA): TGTGCCAGCAGCCAAGATCGACTAGCGGGGGACGGAGAGACCCAGTACTTC.

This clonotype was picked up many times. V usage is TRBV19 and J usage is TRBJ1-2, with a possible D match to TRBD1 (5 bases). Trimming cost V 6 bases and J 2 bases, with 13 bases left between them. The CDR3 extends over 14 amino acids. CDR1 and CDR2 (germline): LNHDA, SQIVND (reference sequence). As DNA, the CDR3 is TGTGCCAGTAGCCCGCGCCAGGGCAACTATGGCTACACCTTC. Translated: CASSPRQGNYGYTF.

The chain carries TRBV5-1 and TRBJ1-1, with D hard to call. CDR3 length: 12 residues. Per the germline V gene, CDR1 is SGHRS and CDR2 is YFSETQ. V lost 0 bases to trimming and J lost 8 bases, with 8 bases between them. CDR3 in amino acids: CASSLGDGEAFF. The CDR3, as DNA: TGCGCCAGCAGCTTGGGCGACGGCGAAGCTTTCTTT.

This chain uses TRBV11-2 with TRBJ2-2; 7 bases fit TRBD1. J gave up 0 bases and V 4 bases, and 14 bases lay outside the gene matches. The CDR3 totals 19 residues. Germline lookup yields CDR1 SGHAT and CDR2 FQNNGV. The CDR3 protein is CASSSTALPGQSNTGELFF. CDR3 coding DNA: TGTGCCAGCAGCTCCACGGCCCTTCCGGGACAGTCGAACACCGGGGAGCTGTTTTTT.

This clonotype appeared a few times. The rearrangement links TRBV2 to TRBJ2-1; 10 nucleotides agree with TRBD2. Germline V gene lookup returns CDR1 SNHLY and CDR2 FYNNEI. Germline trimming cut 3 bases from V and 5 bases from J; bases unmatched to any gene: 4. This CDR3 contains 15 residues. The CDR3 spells CASSDKRGGNNEQFF. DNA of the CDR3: TGTGCCAGCAGTGACAAGCGGGGGGGCAACAATGAGCAGTTCTTC.

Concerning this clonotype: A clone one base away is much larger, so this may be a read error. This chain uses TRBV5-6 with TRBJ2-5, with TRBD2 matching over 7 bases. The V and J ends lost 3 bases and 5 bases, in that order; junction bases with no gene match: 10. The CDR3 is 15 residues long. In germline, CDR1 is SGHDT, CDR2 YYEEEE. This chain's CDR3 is CASSSLSGALETQYF. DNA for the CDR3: TGTGCCAGCAGCTCGCTAAGCGGGGCGTTGGAGACCCAGTACTTC.

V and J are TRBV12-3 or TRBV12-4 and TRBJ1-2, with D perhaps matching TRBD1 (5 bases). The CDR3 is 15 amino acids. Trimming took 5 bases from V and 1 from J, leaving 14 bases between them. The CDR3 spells CASSPDSVHNYGYTF. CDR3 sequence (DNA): TGTGCCAGCAGTCCCGACAGTGTACATAACTATGGCTACACCTTC.

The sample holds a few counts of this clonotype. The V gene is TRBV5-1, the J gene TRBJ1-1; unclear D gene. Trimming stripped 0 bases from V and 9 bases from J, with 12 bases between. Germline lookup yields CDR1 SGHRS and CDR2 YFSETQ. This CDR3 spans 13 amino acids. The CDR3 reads CASSLDLDYKAFF. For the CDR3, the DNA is TGCGCCAGCAGCTTGGATCTTGACTATAAAGCTTTCTTT.

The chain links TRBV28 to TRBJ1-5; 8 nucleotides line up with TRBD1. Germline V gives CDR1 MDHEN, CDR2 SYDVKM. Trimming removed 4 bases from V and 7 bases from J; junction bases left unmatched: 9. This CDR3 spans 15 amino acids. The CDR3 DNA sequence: TGTGCCAGCAGTTCACTTCAGGGGGCGGGACAGCCCCAGCATTTT. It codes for CASSSLQGAGQPQHF.

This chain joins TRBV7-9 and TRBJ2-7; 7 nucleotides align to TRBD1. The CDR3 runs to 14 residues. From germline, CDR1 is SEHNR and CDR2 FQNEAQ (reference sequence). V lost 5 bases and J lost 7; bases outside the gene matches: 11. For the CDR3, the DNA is TGTGCCAGCAGCCGGGGACAGTACCTCGGGGAGCAGTACTTC. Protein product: CASSRGQYLGEQYF.

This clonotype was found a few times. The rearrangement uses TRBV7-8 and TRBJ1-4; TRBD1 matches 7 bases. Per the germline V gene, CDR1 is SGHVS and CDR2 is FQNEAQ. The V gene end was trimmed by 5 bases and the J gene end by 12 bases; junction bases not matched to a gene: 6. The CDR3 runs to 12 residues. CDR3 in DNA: TGTGCCAGCAGCCCAGGGGGGTCAGAACTGTTTTTT. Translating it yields CASSPGGSELFF.

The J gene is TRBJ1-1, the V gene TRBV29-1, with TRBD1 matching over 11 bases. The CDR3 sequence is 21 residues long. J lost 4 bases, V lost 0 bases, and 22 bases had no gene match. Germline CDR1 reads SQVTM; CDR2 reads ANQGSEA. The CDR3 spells CSVEETPSWTGGLPVGTEAFF. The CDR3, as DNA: TGCAGCGTTGAAGAGACCCCTTCGTGGACAGGGGGCTTGCCCGTGGGCACTGAAGCTTTCTTT.

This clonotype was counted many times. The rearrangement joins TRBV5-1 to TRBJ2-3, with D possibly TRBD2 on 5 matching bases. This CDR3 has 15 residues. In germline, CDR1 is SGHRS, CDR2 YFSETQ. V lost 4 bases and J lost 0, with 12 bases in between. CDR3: CASSPETRSTDTQYF. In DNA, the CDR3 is TGCGCCAGCAGCCCGGAAACTAGAAGCACAGATACGCAGTATTTT.

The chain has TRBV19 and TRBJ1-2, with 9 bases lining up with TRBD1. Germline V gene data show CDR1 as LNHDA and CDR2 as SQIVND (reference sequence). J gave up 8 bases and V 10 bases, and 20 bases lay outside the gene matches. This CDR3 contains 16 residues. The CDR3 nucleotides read TGTGCCAATCAACTTCTCCTCCACCGACAGGGGGTCGGCTACACCTTC. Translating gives CANQLLLHRQGVGYTF.

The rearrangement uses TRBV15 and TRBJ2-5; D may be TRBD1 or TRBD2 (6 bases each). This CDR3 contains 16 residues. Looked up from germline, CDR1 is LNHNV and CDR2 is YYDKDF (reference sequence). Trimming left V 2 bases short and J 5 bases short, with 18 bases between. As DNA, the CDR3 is TGTGCCACCAGCAGACCGCGGGACACTGGCCGGGAGACCCAGTACTTC. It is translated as CATSRPRDTGRETQYF.

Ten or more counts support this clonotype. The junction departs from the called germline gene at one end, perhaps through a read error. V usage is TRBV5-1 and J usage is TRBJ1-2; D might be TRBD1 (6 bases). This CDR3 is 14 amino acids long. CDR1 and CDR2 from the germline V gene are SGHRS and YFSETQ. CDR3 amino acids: CASSLEQGGYGYTF. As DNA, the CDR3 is TGTGCCAGCAGTTTAGAACAGGGCGGCTATGGCTACACCTTC.

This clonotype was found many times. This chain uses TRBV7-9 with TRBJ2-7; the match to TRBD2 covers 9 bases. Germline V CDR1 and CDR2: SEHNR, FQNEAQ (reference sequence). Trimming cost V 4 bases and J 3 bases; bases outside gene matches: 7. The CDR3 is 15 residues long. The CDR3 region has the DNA TGTGCCAGCAGCTCCTTAGCGGGGGCCCTCTACGAGCAGTACTTC. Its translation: CASSSLAGALYEQYF.